The 4 T cell receptor beta chains listed next were all sequenced from one sample in a study of T cells in women clearing cervical HPV infection (dated by TCRdb to 2017 to 2018). Libraries were made using the immunoSEQ multiplex PCR assay. This is the immuneACCESS table as TCRdb keeps it, with only in-frame sequences that have V and J called. A part of the clones is gone; compared with another copy, unresolved V genes explain less than half, and the rest is unexplained. The sample's table lists a count of 18,000 or so clones. The leading ten clones occupy 13% to 15% of the sample. What was sequenced was blood buffy coat. These receptors came from a woman aged 18-69 years with a cervical HPV16 infection that either progressed to CIN3+ or cleared (not recorded which).

Concerning this clone itself: The read terminates 3 residues before the CDR3 end, so the remaining end is supplied by the germline J gene. The chain joins TRBV5-1 to TRBJ2-2, with D possibly TRBD2 on 6 matching bases. Trimming took 3 bases from V and 7 from J, leaving 7 bases between them. Germline V gene lookup returns CDR1 SGHRS and CDR2 YFSETQ. This CDR3 is built from 12 residues. The part of the CDR3 DNA that was read is TGCGCCAGCAGCTACGGGGGCGGGGAG. It specifies CASSYGGGE. The CDR3 in its entirety is CASSYGGGELFF.

The CDR3 spells CAWVLKDSRSYNDYTF. The DNA read from the CDR3 is TGTGCCTGGGTGCTCAAGGACTCTCGCTCCTACAATGAC. The chain recombines TRBV30 with TRBJ1-2, with D hard to call. The read stops 3 residues short of the end of the CDR3; the missing end is completed from the germline J gene. The CDR3 covers 16 residues. Germline loops: CDR1 GTSNPN, CDR2 SVGIG (reference sequence).

As for this clone: The read ends 3 residues early relative to the CDR3; the germline J gene fills the gap. The chain links TRBV20-1 to TRBJ2-7; possible D gene TRBD1, 6 bases. The CDR3 loop spans 18 amino acids. Germline V lookup: CDR1 DFQATT, CDR2 SNEGSKA (reference sequence). The germline V and J ends were trimmed by 2 bases and 3 bases, with 26 bases remaining between them. Here the CDR3 reads CSARPTGSTGYSFYEQYF. The CDR3 DNA, read in part, is TGCAGTGCTAGACCTACGGGATCGACAGGTTACAGCTTCTACGAG.

Turning to this clone: The read stops 3 residues short of the end of the CDR3; the missing end is completed from the germline J gene. The J gene is TRBJ2-2, the V gene TRBV5-1; D may be TRBD1 (5 bases). V was trimmed by 0 bases and J by 6 bases, leaving 6 bases between them. The germline CDR1 and CDR2 sequences are SGHRS and YFSETQ. The CDR3 sequence is 13 residues long. CDR3 residues: CASSLEGSGELFF. The CDR3 bases that were read are TGCGCCAGCAGCTTGGAGGGGTCCGGGGAG.